This TCR beta chain was sequenced during a study of T cells in localized non-small cell lung cancer. Regarding the study as a whole: Adjacent lung tissue had a median 57 of the top 100 clones found in the tumor. Uninvolved adjacent lung had the highest recorded T cell clonality, with tumor below it. The study sequenced only one region of the tumor. As a result, intratumor heterogeneity could not be excluded and remains possible.

Only a few counts were recorded for this clone. Its antigen is not known. TCRdb's copy holds only in-frame clones and misses some; the assay was immunoSEQ multiplex PCR. The sample records over a thousand clones, 25% to 30% being singletons. The CDR3 has 14 amino acids. Germline loops: CDR1 MNHGY, CDR2 SAAAGT. J was trimmed by 7 bases and V by 6 bases; bases with no gene match: 10. The clonotype was recovered from a male donor at least 60 years old with stage I squamous cell lung carcinoma. The chain employs TRBV6-8 and TRBJ1-2; 8 positions match TRBD1. The sequencing here drew on normal lung tissue next to the tumor, taken before any cancer treatment. In DNA, the CDR3 is TGTGCCAGCAGCACACAGGGGGGGTCGGGTGGCTACACCTTC. It translates to CASSTQGGSGGYTF.